This T cell receptor (beta chain) was sequenced for a study of graft-versus-host responses after intestinal transplantation. Study at large: Each recipient received a multivisceral, liver-intestinal, or isolated intestinal graft. Once they had received anti-thymocyte globulin induction, all recipients took tacrolimus and steroids for about three years. Study-wide findings and caveats: GvH clones occurred in recipient marrow; some first appeared in ileum or blood.

Details on this clone: What it binds is not known.

There are 15 residues in the CDR3. With V trimmed by 6 bases and J by 3 bases, 8 bases remained unmatched. The V gene's germline CDR1 is MNHNY and CDR2 SVGAGI (reference sequence). TCRdb's table, derived via immunoSEQ multiplex PCR, lists solely in-frame clones and lacks some. The sample records around 99,000 clones, around 90% being singletons. V gene TRBV6-6 combines with J gene TRBJ2-7; 10 bases match TRBD2. This clonotype was obtained from a human donor who was the organ donor for an intestinal transplant. Sequences were derived from unstimulated CD4+ T cells sorted from spleen or lymph node cells, sampled before transplant. The CDR3 DNA is TGTGCCAGCAGGTCGAGCGGGGGGGGCTACTACGAGCAGTACTTC. Its translation is CASRSSGGGYYEQYF.